This T cell receptor beta chain stems from a study of blood T cell repertoires in COVID-19. Study-wide background: The United States, Italy and Spain were the sources of the acute and convalescent COVID-19 samples. T cells, B-cell-depleted T cells, or PBMCs supplied cDNA or gDNA.

This CDR3 has 15 residues. Germline CDR1 and CDR2: MNHEY and SMNVEV (reference sequence). Unmatched junction bases numbered 7, after V lost 2 bases and J lost 4 bases. As processed by the authors: Reference gene primer amplification yielded estimated nucleated cell counts. Sequenced by immunoSEQ multiplex PCR; TCRdb stores in-frame clones only, minus some. That table is the source of V, J and clone size, and D and trimming were worked out from the DNA. The table has 50,000 to 60,000 clones, roughly 89% seen once. The sequencing input was peripheral blood. The chain carries TRBV27 and TRBJ1-2; 7 nucleotides agree with TRBD1. The TCR was taken from a human donor in a cohort sampled during active COVID-19. The CDR3 DNA reads as TGTGCCAGCAGTTTAAAAGGGGGCAAGTTCTATGGCTACACCTTC. Translation: CASSLKGGKFYGYTF.